Listed below are T cell receptor beta chains from one sample, sequenced in a study of beta chain features in type 1 diabetes. Profiling relied on immunoSEQ multiplex PCR, and the TCRdb table lists in-frame clones only, not all of them. The data hold under 150,000 clones, with about 50% observed a single time. The sample comprised Tregs from blood. The receptors originated from a young man in good health. CDR3s include the opening cysteine and the closing phenylalanine or tryptophan. Fields, in order: CDR3 protein, CDR3 DNA, J gene, V gene, D gene, clone size. The D gene is left open where the match is weak. Size values are once, few and many counts, or a class for expanded clones, and some rows have none.

cdr3_aa: CASSQGEGTEAFF
cdr3_nt: TGTGCTAGCAGCCAGGGGGAAGGGACTGAAGCTTTCTTT
j_call: TRBJ1-1
v_call: TRBV7-7
d_call: TRBD1
clone_size: -

cdr3_aa: CASSLMGQGAEAFF
cdr3_nt: TGTGCCAGCAGCTTAATGGGACAGGGGGCTGAAGCTTTCTTT
j_call: TRBJ1-1
v_call: TRBV7-3
d_call: TRBD1
clone_size: -

cdr3_aa: CASSPMGQGAEETQYF
cdr3_nt: TGTGCCAGCAGTCCTATGGGACAGGGGGCTGAAGAGACCCAGTACTTC
j_call: TRBJ2-5
v_call: TRBV28
d_call: TRBD1
clone_size: -

cdr3_aa: CASSARGLAGRYEQYF
cdr3_nt: TGTGCCAGCAGCGCACGGGGACTAGCGGGAAGGTACGAGCAGTACTTC
j_call: TRBJ2-7
v_call: TRBV9
d_call: TRBD2
clone_size: -

cdr3_aa: CASRLGQGSGEQYF
cdr3_nt: TGTGCCAGCAGGTTAGGACAGGGGTCGGGGGAGCAGTACTTC
j_call: TRBJ2-7
v_call: TRBV6-5
d_call: TRBD1
clone_size: -

cdr3_aa: CASRTSPGLGPNEQFF
cdr3_nt: TGTGCCAGTAGAACCTCCCCGGGACTAGGTCCCAATGAGCAGTTCTTC
j_call: TRBJ2-1
v_call: TRBV19
d_call: TRBD2
clone_size: -

cdr3_aa: CASSGDREYGGELFF
cdr3_nt: TGTGCCAGCAGCGGCGACAGGGAGTACGGCGGGGAGCTGTTTTTT
j_call: TRBJ2-2
v_call: TRBV27
d_call: TRBD1
clone_size: -

cdr3_aa: CASSSGQWTDTQYF
cdr3_nt: TGTGCCAGCAGCTCGGGACAGTGGACAGATACGCAGTATTTT
j_call: TRBJ2-3
v_call: TRBV5-4
d_call: TRBD1
clone_size: -

cdr3_aa: CASRPGAGTGLGYTF
cdr3_nt: TGTGCCAGCAGACCCGGAGCCGGGACAGGGCTCGGCTACACCTTC
j_call: TRBJ1-2
v_call: TRBV6-1
d_call: TRBD1
clone_size: -

cdr3_aa: CASSTGPDTIYF
cdr3_nt: TGTGCCAGCAGTACAGGGCCGGACACCATATATTTT
j_call: TRBJ1-3
v_call: TRBV6-5
d_call: -
clone_size: once

cdr3_aa: CASSPAAGLAGLETQYF
cdr3_nt: TGTGCCAGCAGCCCAGCCGCCGGACTAGCCGGACTAGAGACCCAGTACTTC
j_call: TRBJ2-5
v_call: TRBV7-9
d_call: TRBD2
clone_size: -

cdr3_aa: CASTRGQNYGYTF
cdr3_nt: TGTGCCAGTACCCGGGGACAGAACTATGGCTACACCTTC
j_call: TRBJ1-2
v_call: TRBV19
d_call: TRBD1
clone_size: -

cdr3_aa: CASSLGLEEQFF
cdr3_nt: TGTGCCAGCAGCTTGGGCCTTGAAGAGCAGTTCTTC
j_call: TRBJ2-1
v_call: TRBV7-2
d_call: -
clone_size: -

cdr3_aa: CASSWLIIGGPSSYEQYF
cdr3_nt: TGTGCCAGCAGCTGGCTTATCATAGGGGGCCCGAGCTCCTACGAGCAGTACTTC
j_call: TRBJ2-7
v_call: TRBV7-6
d_call: TRBD1
clone_size: -

cdr3_aa: CASSLTRRGGMNTEAFF
cdr3_nt: TGTGCCAGCAGCTTAACACGTAGGGGGGGGATGAACACTGAAGCTTTCTTT
j_call: TRBJ1-1
v_call: TRBV7-3
d_call: -
clone_size: -

cdr3_aa: CASSTGTGTNTEAFF
cdr3_nt: TGTGCCAGCAGTACTGGGACAGGGACGAACACTGAAGCTTTCTTT
j_call: TRBJ1-1
v_call: TRBV6-6
d_call: TRBD1
clone_size: -

cdr3_aa: CASSFAGVNTEAFF
cdr3_nt: TGTGCCAGCAGTTTTGCAGGGGTGAACACTGAAGCTTTCTTT
j_call: TRBJ1-1
v_call: TRBV27
d_call: -
clone_size: -

cdr3_aa: CASSFGRDYEQYF
cdr3_nt: TGCGCCAGCAGCTTCGGGCGGGATTACGAGCAGTACTTC
j_call: TRBJ2-7
v_call: TRBV5-1
d_call: -
clone_size: -

cdr3_aa: CASSLKQGSTEAFF
cdr3_nt: TGTGCCAGCAGCTTAAAACAGGGAAGTACTGAAGCTTTCTTT
j_call: TRBJ1-1
v_call: TRBV7-2
d_call: -
clone_size: few

cdr3_aa: CASSQDRYYYEQYF
cdr3_nt: TGCGCCAGCAGCCAAGATCGGTACTACTACGAGCAGTACTTC
j_call: TRBJ2-7
v_call: TRBV4-1
d_call: -
clone_size: -

cdr3_aa: CASQGAGPLWGYTF
cdr3_nt: TGTGCCTCCCAGGGAGCGGGACCACTATGGGGCTACACCTTC
j_call: TRBJ1-2
v_call: TRBV30
d_call: -
clone_size: -

cdr3_aa: CASSPDNEQFF
cdr3_nt: TGTGCCAGCAGCCCTGACAATGAGCAGTTCTTC
j_call: TRBJ2-1
v_call: TRBV7-2
d_call: -
clone_size: -